This TCR beta chain was recorded in a study of OX40 agonist ivuxolimab in advanced cancers. As for the study in general: A partial response was reached by three patients: one with hepatocellular carcinoma and two with cutaneous melanoma.

The repertoire was sequenced with immunoSEQ multiplex PCR; TCRdb's copy has only in-frame clones and lacks some. The sample includes some 73,000 clones, around 90% of them seen just once. Germline-derived CDR1 and CDR2 are KGHSH and LQKENI. Trimming cost V 4 bases and J 0 bases, with 5 bases left between them. The CDR3 is 13 amino acids. Sequencing was performed on CD4+ or CD8+ T cells sorted from blood, taken in a trial of the OX40 agonist ivuxolimab. The chain couples TRBV18 to TRBJ2-3; D gene uncertain. This clonotype was obtained from an adult with an advanced solid tumor such as melanoma, head and neck, liver or kidney cancer. Here the CDR3 reads CASSHDSTDTQYF. DNA of the CDR3: TGTGCCAGCTCACACGATAGCACAGATACGCAGTATTTT.